This T cell receptor (beta chain) was sequenced for a study of cytomegalovirus exposure and HLA in healthy donors. Study findings and constraints: Later genetic work tied a missense DCLRE1C variant to beta-chain V and J trimming.

Donors consisted of healthy bone marrow donors. Primers included in the PCR were 60 Vbeta and 13 Jbeta primers. Using immunoSEQ multiplex PCR, the repertoire was profiled, and TCRdb retains in-frame clones only, with some absent. This table has about 120,000 clones, roughly 80% appearing once. The length of the CDR3 is 17 residues. J lost 3 bases, V lost 4 bases, and 11 bases had no gene match. This clone has just one count. The antigen is unknown. The sequenced sample was PBMCs. The TCR comes from a young man in good health and CMV-seropositive. This chain uses TRBV23-1 with TRBJ2-1; TRBD1 matches at 8 bases. TRBV23-1 is an ORF, and what it does is uncertain. CDR3 sequence: CASSPPEPGQDYNEQFF. The CDR3 region has the DNA TGCGCCAGCAGTCCTCCCGAACCGGGACAGGACTACAATGAGCAGTTCTTC.